This T cell receptor (beta chain) originates from a study of OX40 agonist ivuxolimab in advanced cancers. In the study overall: Under the entry rules, prior anti-PD-1, anti-PD-L1 or anti-CTLA-4 therapy was allowed, and about 40% had some.

The CDR3 runs 15 residues. In germline, CDR1 is KGHSH, CDR2 LQKENI. The table came from immunoSEQ multiplex PCR; TCRdb's copy has only in-frame clones and leaves some out. The sample consists of some 77,000 clones, 70% to 90% of them appearing once. To note about this clone: A read error may account for a junction end that differs from germline.

The V gene is TRBV18, the J gene TRBJ2-4; D might be TRBD1 (5 bases). This receptor was obtained from an adult with an advanced solid tumor such as melanoma, head and neck, liver or kidney cancer. Sequencing used CD4+ or CD8+ T cells sorted from blood, obtained in a trial of the OX40 agonist ivuxolimab. The CDR3 DNA reads as TGTGCCAGCTCCCCACTGGGGCCCGGGTTAAACATTCAGTACTTC. It encodes CASSPLGPGLNIQYF.